One TCR beta chain is described in this entry. The data stem from a study of shared clonotypes between healthy human individuals. Assay: immunoSEQ multiplex PCR; the TCRdb copy retains only in-frame clones and omits some. This sample has roughly 500,000 clones, with around 78% found just once. Nashville, Tennessee was home to all donors, who were Caucasian adults. This sequence was found in a woman in her thirties or forties in good health. Some clones in this sample may be carry-over from other donors' samples. The sample taken for sequencing was PBMCs.

The CDR3 nucleotides are TGCAGCGTTACCACAGGGGGCAGGACCGGGGAGCTGTTTTTT. Translating it yields CSVTTGGRTGELFF. The chain has TRBV29-1 and TRBJ2-2; 9 nucleotides line up with TRBD1. The V gene's germline CDR1 is SQVTM and CDR2 ANQGSEA. CDR3 size: 14 residues. Trimming removed 5 bases from V and 5 bases from J; junction bases left unmatched: 6.